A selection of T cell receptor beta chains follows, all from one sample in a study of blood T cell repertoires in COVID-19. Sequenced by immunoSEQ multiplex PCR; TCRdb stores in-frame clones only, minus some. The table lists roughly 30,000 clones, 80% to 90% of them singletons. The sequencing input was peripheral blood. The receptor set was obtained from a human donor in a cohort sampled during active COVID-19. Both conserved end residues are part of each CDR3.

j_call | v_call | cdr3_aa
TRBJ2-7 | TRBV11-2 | CASSFGLTNVDEQYF
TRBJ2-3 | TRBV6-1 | CASSEPRGADTQYF
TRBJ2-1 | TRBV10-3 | CAIRGTGGISGGSSYNEQFF
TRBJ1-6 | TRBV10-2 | CASSDSYNSPLHF
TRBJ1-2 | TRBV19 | CASKGGAQPNYGYTF
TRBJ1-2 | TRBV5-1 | CASSLTGGLDGTF
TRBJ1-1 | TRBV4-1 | CASSLTLNTEAFF
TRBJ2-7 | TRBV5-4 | CASSLAGTGSYEQYF
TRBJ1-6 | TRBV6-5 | CASIRDNNSPLHF
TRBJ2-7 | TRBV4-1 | CASSQERSSGGYEQYF
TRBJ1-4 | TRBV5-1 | CASSPTGVGGGTNEKLFF
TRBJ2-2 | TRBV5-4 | CASSLDTPNTGELFF
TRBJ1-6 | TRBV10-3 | CAIKGGGGSNSPLHF
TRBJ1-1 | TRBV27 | CASSLTGGAEAFF
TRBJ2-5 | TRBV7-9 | CASSPARAETQYF
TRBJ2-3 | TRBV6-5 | CASSLQGVADTQYF
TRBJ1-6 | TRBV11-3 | CASSPLRGPSYNSPLHF
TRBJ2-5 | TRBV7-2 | CASSLFGYQETQYF
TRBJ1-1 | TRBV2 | CASSEAIREAFF
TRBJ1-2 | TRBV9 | CASSVAPGGSYGYTF
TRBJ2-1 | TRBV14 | CASSRTSEQFF
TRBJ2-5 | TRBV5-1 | CASSFGVLQETQYF
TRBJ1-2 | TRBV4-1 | CASSQDSGGRGYTF
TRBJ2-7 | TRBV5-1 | CASSIGGQGMDEQYF
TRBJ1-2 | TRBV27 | CASSHSVGGSYGYTF
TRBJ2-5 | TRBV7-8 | CASSFWRGVSTETQYF
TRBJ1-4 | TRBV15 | CATSSHRGEKLFF
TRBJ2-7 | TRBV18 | CATSAGQAYEQYF
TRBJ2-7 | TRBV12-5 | CASGLDFSYEQYF
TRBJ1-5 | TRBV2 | CASSDDRYNQPQHF
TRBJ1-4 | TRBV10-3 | CAISETGATNEKLFF
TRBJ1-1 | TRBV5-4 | CASSDTTGSTEAFF
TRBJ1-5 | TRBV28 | CASSSGTGSFQPQHF
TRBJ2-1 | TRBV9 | CASSPRTTNNEQFF
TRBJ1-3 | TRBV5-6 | CASSWARTGAGNTIYF
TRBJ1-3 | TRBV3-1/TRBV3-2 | CASSQQGPMSGNTIYF
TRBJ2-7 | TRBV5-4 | CATGRSGGPPYEQYF
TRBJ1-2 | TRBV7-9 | CASSPDRAAGYTF
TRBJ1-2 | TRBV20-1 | CSAWGTDGYTF
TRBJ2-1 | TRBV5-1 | CASSFRGPYNEQFF
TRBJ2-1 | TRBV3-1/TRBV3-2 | CASSQGRGGNEQFF
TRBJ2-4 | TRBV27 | CASSLPQGQSTAMAKNIQYF
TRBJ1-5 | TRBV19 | CASSTQGQAVGQPQHF
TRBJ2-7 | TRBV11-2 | CASSLDWGVGEQYF
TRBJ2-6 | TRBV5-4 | CASSYPTGAYSGANVLTF
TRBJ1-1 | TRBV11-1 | CASSYRGGNTEAFF
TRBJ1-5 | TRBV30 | CAWSAGQERSWPQHF
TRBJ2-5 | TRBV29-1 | CSVPVGAVQETQYF
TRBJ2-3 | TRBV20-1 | CSASPFPGLTSTDTQYF
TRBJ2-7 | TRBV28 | CASSTPSGVPHEQYF
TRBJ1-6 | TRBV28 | CASSRDREGTSPLHF
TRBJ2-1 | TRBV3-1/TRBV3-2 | CASSQGLAGGQNEQFF
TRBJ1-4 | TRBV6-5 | CASSYSAGTNEKLFF
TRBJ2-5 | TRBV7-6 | CASSPGQGTRYQETQYF
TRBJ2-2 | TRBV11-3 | CASSPLGGTTGELFF
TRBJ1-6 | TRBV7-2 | CASSLSWGGSNSPLHF
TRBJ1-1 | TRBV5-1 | CASSFITGDTEAFF